This T cell receptor (beta chain) was obtained from a study of shared clonotypes between healthy human individuals. Study-wide results and caveats: The donor pool, a small one, limited the genetic and exposure-history diversity represented.

Points on this clone: The antigen is undetermined.

The repertoire was sequenced with immunoSEQ multiplex PCR; TCRdb's copy has only in-frame clones and lacks some. The repertoire holds some 2 million clones, over 85% seen once, with 0.13% in the top ten. Per germline, CDR1 PRHDT and CDR2 FYEKMQ (reference sequence). With 5 bases clipped from V and 2 bases from J, the junction kept 9 bases outside the gene matches. CDR3 length equals 17 residues. Sequencing was carried out using naive CD4+ T cells sorted from blood. Subset specified: CD45RA+ positively selected. The receptor's source is a man aged 18 to 29 in good health. This sequence joins TRBV13 and TRBJ2-3, with 11 bases fitting TRBD2. The CDR3: CASSTSRLAGHTDTQYF. The CDR3 coding sequence is TGTGCCAGCAGCACCTCCCGACTAGCGGGACACACAGATACGCAGTATTTT.